The entry that follows covers one TCR beta chain sequence. These data are taken from a study of shared T cell receptors in the human thymus. Sequencing was performed with immunoSEQ multiplex PCR; in TCRdb, only in-frame clones are kept and a portion is missing. Here the sample spans about 380,000 clones, 85% to 95% being singletons. CDR3 size: 18 residues. Germline V gene data show CDR1 as SEHNR and CDR2 as FQNEAQ (reference sequence). V was shortened by 5 bases and J by 4 bases, with 26 bases between the two germline ends. Sequencing input: thymocytes. This receptor was identified in a human donor. The chain links TRBV7-9 to TRBJ1-1; weak D call: TRBD1 (6 bases). The CDR3 nucleotides are TGTGCCAGCAGCCGCCAGGGGCCTCGGATAAGATTAGGCACTGAAGCTTTCTTT. This encodes CASSRQGPRIRLGTEAFF. Variable domain in full (rest from reference TRBV7-9 and TRBJ1-1): DTGVSQNPRHKITKRGQNVTFRCDPISEHNRLYWYRQTLGQGPEFLTYFQNEAQLEKSRLLSDRFSAERPKGSFSTLEIQRTEQGDSAMYLCASSRQGPRIRLGTEAFFGQGTRLTVV.